These 9 T cell receptor beta chains were sequenced from one sample in a study of cytomegalovirus exposure and HLA in healthy donors. 13 Jbeta primers and 60 Vbeta primers were used for the PCR. Here immunoSEQ multiplex PCR was the method, and the copy in TCRdb shows in-frame clones only, minus some. The sample records 150,000 to 200,000 clones, 75% being singletons. Sequencing was carried out using PBMCs. These TCRs come from a man between 18 and 35 years old in good health and CMV-seropositive.

V is TRBV27 and J is TRBJ2-7; 11 bases line up with TRBD2. The CDR3 is 14 amino acids. Germline trimming cut 6 bases from V and 6 bases from J; bases unmatched to any gene: 7. Germline assignment: CDR1 MNHEY and CDR2 SMNVEV (reference sequence). The CDR3 loop reads CASSPGTSGSEQYF. CDR3 nucleotides: TGTGCCAGCAGCCCCGGGACTAGCGGCAGCGAGCAGTACTTC.

The chain couples TRBV4-1 to TRBJ2-1; 8 bases agree with TRBD2. The CDR3 spans 16 residues. V lost 0 bases, J lost 7 bases, and 8 bases stayed unmatched. CDR1 and CDR2 from the germline V gene are MGHRA and YSYEKL. CDR3 sequence reads: CASSQEKVLADNEQFF. The CDR3 DNA sequence: TGCGCCAGCAGCCAAGAAAAAGTACTAGCGGATAATGAGCAGTTCTTC.

V is TRBV2 and J is TRBJ1-1; 10 bases map to TRBD1. The germline gives CDR1 SNHLY, CDR2 FYNNEI. With V trimmed by 6 bases and J by 4 bases, 11 bases remained unmatched. CDR3 length equals 16 residues. CDR3 protein: CASSPSRTGGPTEAFF. The CDR3 DNA follows: TGTGCCAGCAGCCCATCCAGGACAGGGGGGCCCACTGAAGCTTTCTTT.

The J gene is TRBJ2-3, the V gene TRBV5-1; 8 bases match TRBD2. This CDR3 contains 16 residues. Germline values: CDR1 SGHRS, CDR2 YFSETQ. Trimming cost V 4 bases and J 3 bases; bases outside gene matches: 10. This chain's CDR3 is CASSQSPAGVTDTQYF. CDR3 in DNA: TGCGCCAGCAGCCAATCCCCAGCGGGAGTAACAGATACGCAGTATTTT.

The chain employs TRBV5-6 and TRBJ1-1, with a tentative D call TRBD1 (5 bases). CDR1 and CDR2 (germline): SGHDT, YYEEEE. Trimming shortened V by 5 bases and J by 1 base, and 12 bases separated the two germline ends. The CDR3 contains 14 residues. The CDR3 sequence is CASRAKGPNTEAFF. The CDR3 coding sequence is TGTGCCAGCAGGGCCAAGGGGCCGAACACTGAAGCTTTCTTT.

The V call is TRBV7-9, the J call TRBJ2-1; D might be TRBD1 (7 bases). The V and J ends lost 5 bases and 2 bases respectively, with 13 bases between them. Germline V gene data show CDR1 as SEHNR and CDR2 as FQNEAQ (reference sequence). This CDR3 comprises 15 residues. CDR3 residues: CASSQGGNAYNEQFF. The CDR3 DNA follows: TGTGCCAGCAGCCAGGGGGGAAACGCCTACAATGAGCAGTTCTTC.

The chain couples TRBV28 to TRBJ2-7; D possibly corresponds to TRBD1 (6 bases). Germline V gives CDR1 MDHEN, CDR2 SYDVKM. Between the trimmed V and J ends, which lost 6 bases and 6 bases, there was a span of 15 bases. The CDR3 sequence is 13 residues long. This CDR3 is CASRSNRVGEQYF. CDR3 bases: TGTGCCAGCAGGTCGAACAGGGTGGGCGAGCAGTACTTC.

There are a few counts of this clone. The DNA of the CDR3 is TGTGCCAGCAGAGATACAACCCACGAGCAGTACTTC. This codes for CASRDTTHEQYF. V usage is TRBV28 and J usage is TRBJ2-7; D unclear. There are 12 residues in the CDR3. CDR1 is MDHEN, CDR2 SYDVKM, per germline. Trimming removed 6 bases from V and 5 bases from J, with 11 bases in between.

V usage is TRBV2 and J usage is TRBJ1-5; the D gene is possibly TRBD1 (5 bases). V was shortened by 5 bases and J by 0 bases, with 14 bases between the two germline ends. Germline CDR1 reads SNHLY; CDR2 reads FYNNEI. The CDR3 length is 16 residues. In DNA, the CDR3 is TGTGCCAGCAGTCCCGACAGTCCCCTTAGCAATCAGCCCCAGCATTTT. It translates to CASSPDSPLSNQPQHF.